Detailed here is one TCR beta chain. Its specificity is unknown. The sample comes from a study of response to subunit inactivated influenza vaccine. The study's findings and limits: Each seasonal flu vaccination may recruit only limited new T cells, authors suggested.

The CDR3 is 14 residues long. TCRdb fed the RT-PCR reads into MiXCR, producing one record per CDR3 protein. The table has hundreds of thousands of distinct CDR3 sequences, about 15% seen once. J is TRBJ1-1 and V is TRBV21-1; the DNA was not compared with TRBD1, the D call given in the table. TRBV21-1 is assigned pseudogene status. The receptor was derived from a man aged 50 to 75 who received an inactivated influenza vaccine. Sequencing used CD4+ T cells sorted from PBMCs, obtained less than 30 months after vaccination. CDR3 bases: TGTGCCAGCAGCAAAGCTCGGGAGAACACTGAAGCTTTCTTT. Translating gives CASSKARENTEAFF.